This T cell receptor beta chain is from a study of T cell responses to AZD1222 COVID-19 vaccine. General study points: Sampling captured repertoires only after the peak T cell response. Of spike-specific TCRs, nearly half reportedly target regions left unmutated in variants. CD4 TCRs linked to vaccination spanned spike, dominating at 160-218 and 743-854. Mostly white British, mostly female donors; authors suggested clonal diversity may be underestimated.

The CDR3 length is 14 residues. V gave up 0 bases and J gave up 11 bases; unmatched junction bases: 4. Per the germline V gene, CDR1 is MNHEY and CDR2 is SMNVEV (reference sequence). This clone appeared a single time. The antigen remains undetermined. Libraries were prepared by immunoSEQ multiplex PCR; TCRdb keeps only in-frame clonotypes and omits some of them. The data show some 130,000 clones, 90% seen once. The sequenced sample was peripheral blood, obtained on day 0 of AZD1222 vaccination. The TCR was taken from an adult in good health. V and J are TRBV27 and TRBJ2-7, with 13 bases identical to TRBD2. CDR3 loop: CASSLSGTSGAEYF. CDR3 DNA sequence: TGTGCCAGCAGTTTATCTGGGACTAGCGGGGCCGAGTACTTC.